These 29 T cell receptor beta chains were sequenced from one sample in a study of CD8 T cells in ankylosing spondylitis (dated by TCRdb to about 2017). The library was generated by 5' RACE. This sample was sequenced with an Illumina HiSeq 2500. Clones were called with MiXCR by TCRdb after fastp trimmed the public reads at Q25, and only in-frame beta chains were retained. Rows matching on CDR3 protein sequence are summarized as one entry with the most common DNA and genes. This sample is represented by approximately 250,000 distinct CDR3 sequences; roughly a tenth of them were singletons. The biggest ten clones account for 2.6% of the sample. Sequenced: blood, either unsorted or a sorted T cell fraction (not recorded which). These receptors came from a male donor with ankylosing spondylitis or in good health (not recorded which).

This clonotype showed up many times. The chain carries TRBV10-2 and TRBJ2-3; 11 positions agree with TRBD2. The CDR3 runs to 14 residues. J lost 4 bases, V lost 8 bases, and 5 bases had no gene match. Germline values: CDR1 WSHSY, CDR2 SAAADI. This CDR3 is CASRSGGASDTQYF. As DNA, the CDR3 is TGCGCCAGCCGTAGCGGGGGGGCTTCAGATACGCAGTATTTT.

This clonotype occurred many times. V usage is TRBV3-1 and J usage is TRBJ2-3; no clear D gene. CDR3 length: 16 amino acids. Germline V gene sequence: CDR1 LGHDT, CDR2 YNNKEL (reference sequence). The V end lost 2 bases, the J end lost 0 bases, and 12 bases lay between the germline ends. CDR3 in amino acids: CASSQTARASTDTQYF. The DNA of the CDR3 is TGTGCCAGCAGCCAAACAGCTAGGGCTAGCACAGATACGCAGTATTTT.

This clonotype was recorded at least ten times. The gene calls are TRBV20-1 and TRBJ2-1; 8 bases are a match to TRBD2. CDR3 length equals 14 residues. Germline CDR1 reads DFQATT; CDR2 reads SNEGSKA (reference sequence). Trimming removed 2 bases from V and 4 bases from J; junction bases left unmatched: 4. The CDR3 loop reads CSARTGGPYNEQFF. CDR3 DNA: TGCAGTGCTAGAACGGGGGGGCCTTACAATGAGCAGTTCTTC.

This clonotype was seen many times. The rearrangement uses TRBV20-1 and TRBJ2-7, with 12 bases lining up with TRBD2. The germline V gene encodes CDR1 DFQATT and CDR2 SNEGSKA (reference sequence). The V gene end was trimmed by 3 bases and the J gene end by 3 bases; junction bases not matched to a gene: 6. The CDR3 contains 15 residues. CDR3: CSARDLAGGRYEQYF. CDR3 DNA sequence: TGCAGTGCTAGGGACCTAGCGGGGGGGCGCTACGAGCAGTACTTC.

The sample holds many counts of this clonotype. The CDR3 nucleotides read TGTGCCAGCTGCAGGACCTCCGTCTACGAGCAGTACTTC. Translated, it gives CASCRTSVYEQYF. V gene TRBV6-1 combines with J gene TRBJ2-7; D is unresolved. Deletions cut 8 bases from V and 3 bases from J, with 14 bases between. This CDR3 has 13 residues. The germline CDR1 and CDR2 sequences are MNHNS and SASEGT.

The CDR3 reads CASSPDRMGSGYTF. The CDR3 nucleotides read TGTGCCAGCAGTCCGGACAGGATGGGTTCTGGCTACACCTTC. The V and J genes are TRBV12-3 or TRBV12-4 and TRBJ1-2, with 7 bases identical to TRBD1. This CDR3 comprises 14 residues. The J segment lost 7 bases and the V segment lost 5 bases, leaving 10 bases of the junction unmatched.

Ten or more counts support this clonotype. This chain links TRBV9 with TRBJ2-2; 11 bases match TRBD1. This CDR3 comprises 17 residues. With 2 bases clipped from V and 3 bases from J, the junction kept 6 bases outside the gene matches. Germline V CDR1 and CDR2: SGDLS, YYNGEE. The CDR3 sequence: CASSVGQGAVYTGELFF. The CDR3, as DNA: TGTGCCAGCAGCGTCGGACAGGGGGCTGTGTACACCGGGGAGCTGTTTTTT.

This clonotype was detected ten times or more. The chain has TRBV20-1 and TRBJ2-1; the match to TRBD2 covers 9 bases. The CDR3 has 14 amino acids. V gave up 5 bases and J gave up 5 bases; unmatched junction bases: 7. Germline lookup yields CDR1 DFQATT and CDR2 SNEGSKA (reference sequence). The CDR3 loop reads CSAPSAGGDNEQFF. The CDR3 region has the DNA TGCAGTGCTCCCTCAGCGGGAGGCGACAATGAGCAGTTCTTC.

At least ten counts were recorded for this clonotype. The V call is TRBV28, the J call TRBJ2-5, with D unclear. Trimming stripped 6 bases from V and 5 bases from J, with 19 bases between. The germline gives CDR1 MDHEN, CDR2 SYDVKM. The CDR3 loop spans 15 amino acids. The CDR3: CASSFLGFSEETQYF. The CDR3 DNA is TGTGCCAGCAGCTTTTTGGGGTTCTCTGAGGAGACCCAGTACTTC.

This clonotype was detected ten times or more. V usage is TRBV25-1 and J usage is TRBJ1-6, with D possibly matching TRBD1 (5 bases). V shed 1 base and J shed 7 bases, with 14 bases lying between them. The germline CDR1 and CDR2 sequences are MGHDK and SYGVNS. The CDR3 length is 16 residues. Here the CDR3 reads CASSEWGQGENSPLHF. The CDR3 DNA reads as TGTGCCAGCAGTGAATGGGGCCAAGGGGAAAATTCACCCCTCCACTTT.

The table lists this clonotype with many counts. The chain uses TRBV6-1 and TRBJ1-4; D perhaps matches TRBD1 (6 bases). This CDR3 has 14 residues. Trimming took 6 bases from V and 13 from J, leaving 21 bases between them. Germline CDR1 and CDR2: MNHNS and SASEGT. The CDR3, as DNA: TGTGCCAGCAGCCCCTGGACAGACGGGGCAGGACTGTTTTTT. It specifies CASSPWTDGAGLFF.

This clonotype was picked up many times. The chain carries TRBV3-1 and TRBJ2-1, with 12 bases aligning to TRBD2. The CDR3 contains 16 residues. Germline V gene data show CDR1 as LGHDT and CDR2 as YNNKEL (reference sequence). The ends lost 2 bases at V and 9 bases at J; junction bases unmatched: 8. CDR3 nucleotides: TGTGCCAGCAGCCAAACTTTGACTAGCGGGAGCGGTGAGCAGTTCTTC. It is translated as CASSQTLTSGSGEQFF.

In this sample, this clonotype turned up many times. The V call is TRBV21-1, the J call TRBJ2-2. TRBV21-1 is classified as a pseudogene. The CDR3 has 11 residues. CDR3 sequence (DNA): TGTGCCAGCCCTGACACCGGGGAGCTGTTTTTT. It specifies CASPDTGELFF.

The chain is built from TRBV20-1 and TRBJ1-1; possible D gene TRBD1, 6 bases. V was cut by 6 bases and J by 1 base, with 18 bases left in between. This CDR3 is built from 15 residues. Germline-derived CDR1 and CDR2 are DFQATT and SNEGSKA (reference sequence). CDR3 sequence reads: CSAAGPGHQNTEAFF. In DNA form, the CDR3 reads TGCAGTGCGGCGGGGCCGGGACACCAGAACACTGAAGCTTTCTTT.

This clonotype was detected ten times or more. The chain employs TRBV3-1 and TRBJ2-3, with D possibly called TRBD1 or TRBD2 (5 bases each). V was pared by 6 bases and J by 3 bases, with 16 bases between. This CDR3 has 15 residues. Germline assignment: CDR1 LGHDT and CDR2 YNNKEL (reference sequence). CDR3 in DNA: TGTGCCAGCAGTTTGGGACCGTCGAGGACAGATACGCAGTATTTT. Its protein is CASSLGPSRTDTQYF.

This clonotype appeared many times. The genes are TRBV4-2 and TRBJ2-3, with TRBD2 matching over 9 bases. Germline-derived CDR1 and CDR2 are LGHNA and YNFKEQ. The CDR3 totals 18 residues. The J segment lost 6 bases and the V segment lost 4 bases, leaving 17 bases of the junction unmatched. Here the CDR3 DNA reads TGTGCCAGCAGCCCTTTTGTCGCTAGCGGGGACCCACGGGATACGCAGTATTTT. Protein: CASSPFVASGDPRDTQYF.

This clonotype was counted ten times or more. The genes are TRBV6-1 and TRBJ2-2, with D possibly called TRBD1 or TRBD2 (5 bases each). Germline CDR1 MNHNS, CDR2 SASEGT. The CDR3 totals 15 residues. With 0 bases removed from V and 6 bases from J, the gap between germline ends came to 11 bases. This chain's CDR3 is CASSEAGVLPGELFF. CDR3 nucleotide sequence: TGTGCCAGCAGTGAAGCGGGGGTTCTCCCCGGGGAGCTGTTTTTT.

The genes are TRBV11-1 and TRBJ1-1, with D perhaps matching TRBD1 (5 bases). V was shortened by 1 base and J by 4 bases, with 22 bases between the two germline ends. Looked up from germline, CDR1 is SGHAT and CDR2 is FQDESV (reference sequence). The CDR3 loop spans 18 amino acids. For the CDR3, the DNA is TGTGCCAGCAGCTTAGAGGGACCCGGGACCGCGGGTTTCACTGAAGCTTTCTTT. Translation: CASSLEGPGTAGFTEAFF.

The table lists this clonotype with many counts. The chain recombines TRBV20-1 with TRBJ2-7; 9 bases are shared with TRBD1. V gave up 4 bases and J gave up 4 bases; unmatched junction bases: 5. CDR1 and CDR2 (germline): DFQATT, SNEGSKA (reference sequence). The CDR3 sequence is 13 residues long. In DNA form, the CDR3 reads TGCAGTGCTATCGGGACAGGGAAATACGAGCAGTACTTC. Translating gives CSAIGTGKYEQYF.

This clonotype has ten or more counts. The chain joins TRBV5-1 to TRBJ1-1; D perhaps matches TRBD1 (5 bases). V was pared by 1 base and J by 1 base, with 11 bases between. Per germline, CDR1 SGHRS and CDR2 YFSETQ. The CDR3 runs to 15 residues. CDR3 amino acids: CASSLYQQGNTEAFF. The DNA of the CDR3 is TGCGCCAGCAGCTTGTATCAGCAGGGGAACACTGAAGCTTTCTTT.

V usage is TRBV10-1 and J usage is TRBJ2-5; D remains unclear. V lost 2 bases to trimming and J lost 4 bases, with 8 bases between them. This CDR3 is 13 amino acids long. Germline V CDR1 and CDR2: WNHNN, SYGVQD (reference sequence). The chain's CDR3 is CASSERTGETQYF. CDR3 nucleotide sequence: TGCGCCAGCAGTGAGAGGACGGGAGAGACCCAGTACTTC.

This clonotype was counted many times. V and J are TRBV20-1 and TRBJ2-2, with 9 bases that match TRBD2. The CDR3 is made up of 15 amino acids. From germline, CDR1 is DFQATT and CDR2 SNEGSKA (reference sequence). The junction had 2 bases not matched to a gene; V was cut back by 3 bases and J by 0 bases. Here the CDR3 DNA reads TGCAGTGCTAGGCTAGCGGGGTCGAACACCGGGGAGCTGTTTTTT. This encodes CSARLAGSNTGELFF.

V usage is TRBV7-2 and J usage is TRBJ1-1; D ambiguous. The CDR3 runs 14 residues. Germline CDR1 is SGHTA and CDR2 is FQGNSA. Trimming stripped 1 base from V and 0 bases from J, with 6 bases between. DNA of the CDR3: TGTGCCAGCAGCTTAGTGGCAGTGAACACTGAAGCTTTCTTT. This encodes CASSLVAVNTEAFF.

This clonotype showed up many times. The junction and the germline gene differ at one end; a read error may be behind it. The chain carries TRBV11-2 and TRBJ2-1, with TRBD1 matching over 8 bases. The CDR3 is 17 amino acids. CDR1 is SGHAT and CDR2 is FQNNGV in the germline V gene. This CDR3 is CASSLDRPGGSNNEQFF. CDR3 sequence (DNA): TGTGCCAGCAGCTTAGATCGGCCAGGGGGCTCCAACAATGAGCAGTTCTTC.

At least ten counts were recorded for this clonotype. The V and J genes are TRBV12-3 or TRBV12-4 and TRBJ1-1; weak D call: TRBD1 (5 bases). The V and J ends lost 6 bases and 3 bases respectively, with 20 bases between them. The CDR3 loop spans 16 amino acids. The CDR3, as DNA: TGTGCCAGCAGGACCGAAATGGGACGGCCCTACACTGAAGCTTTCTTT. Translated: CASRTEMGRPYTEAFF.

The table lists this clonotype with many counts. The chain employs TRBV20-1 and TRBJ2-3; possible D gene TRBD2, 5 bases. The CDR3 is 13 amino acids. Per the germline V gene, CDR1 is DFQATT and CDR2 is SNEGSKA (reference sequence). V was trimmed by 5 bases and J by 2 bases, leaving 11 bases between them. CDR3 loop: CSALRTHTDTQYF. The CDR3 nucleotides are TGCAGTGCTCTAAGGACTCACACAGATACGCAGTATTTT.

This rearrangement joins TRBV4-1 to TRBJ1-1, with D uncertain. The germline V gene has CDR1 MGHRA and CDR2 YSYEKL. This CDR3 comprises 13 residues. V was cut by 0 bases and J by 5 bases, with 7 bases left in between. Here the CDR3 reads CASSQDRWTEAFF. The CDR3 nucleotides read TGCGCCAGCAGCCAAGATAGGTGGACTGAAGCTTTCTTT.

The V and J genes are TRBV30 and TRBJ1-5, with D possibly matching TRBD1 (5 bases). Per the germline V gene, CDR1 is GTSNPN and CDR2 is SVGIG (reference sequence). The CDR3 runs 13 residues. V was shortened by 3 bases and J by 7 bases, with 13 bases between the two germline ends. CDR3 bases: TGTGCCTGGAGCCGACAGAGGAACCAGCCCCAGCATTTT. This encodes CAWSRQRNQPQHF.

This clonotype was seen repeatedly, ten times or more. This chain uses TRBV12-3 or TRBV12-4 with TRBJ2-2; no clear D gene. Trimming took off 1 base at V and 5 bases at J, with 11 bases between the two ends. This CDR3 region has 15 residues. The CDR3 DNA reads TGTGCCAGCAGTTTAGGGCCGCTGCGGACCGGGGAGCTGTTTTTT. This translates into CASSLGPLRTGELFF.